Reported below is one T cell receptor beta chain. Profiling relied on immunoSEQ multiplex PCR, and the TCRdb table lists in-frame clones only, not all of them. The sample yields some 30,000 clones, 85% to 90% seen once. V was shortened by 1 base and J by 5 bases, with 12 bases between the two germline ends. Germline values: CDR1 SGHRS, CDR2 YFSETQ. The CDR3 is 15 amino acids. This entry belongs to a study of lymphopenia after photon versus proton radiotherapy. The rearrangement links TRBV5-1 to TRBJ1-4; no clear D gene. The material sequenced was peripheral blood, taken from a patient treated with photon-based radiotherapy. The sequence came from a woman between 50 and 59 years old with pancreatic cancer. This CDR3 is CASSLMGRENEKLFF. CDR3 nucleotide sequence: TGCGCCAGCAGCTTGATGGGTCGGGAGAATGAAAAACTGTTTTTT.